These 28 T cell receptor beta chains were all obtained from the same sample, sequenced in a study of T cell repertoires and Cas9 in healthy adults. The data were produced by immunoSEQ multiplex PCR, yet TCRdb's version contains in-frame clones alone and is incomplete. In the table there are roughly 13,000 clones, roughly 87% of which are singletons. The sample taken for sequencing was Tregs (CD4+, CD25+, CD127-, CD137-, CD154-) from PBMCs; culture status not recorded. These receptors were taken from a human donor in good health.

The chain has TRBV27 and TRBJ1-6, with D unresolved. The CDR3 covers 10 residues. Germline V gives CDR1 MNHEY, CDR2 SMNVEV (reference sequence). Trimming took 8 bases from V and 6 from J, leaving 2 bases between them. The DNA of the CDR3 is TGTGCCAGCGGTAATTCACCCCTCCACTTT. It encodes CASGNSPLHF.

This clone occurred once. This chain connects TRBV18 to TRBJ2-5, with 7 bases that match TRBD1. Germline assignment: CDR1 KGHSH and CDR2 LQKENI. V shed 3 bases and J 5 bases; nucleotides not matched to a gene: 6. This CDR3 comprises 14 residues. The CDR3 nucleotides are TGTGCCAGCTCACCGACAGGGAATTGGGAGACCCAGTACTTC. As protein: CASSPTGNWETQYF.

The V and J genes are TRBV19 and TRBJ2-7, with a possible D match to TRBD2 (5 bases). Trimming removed 8 bases from V and 0 bases from J, with 17 bases in between. Germline CDR1 reads LNHDA; CDR2 reads SQIVND (reference sequence). CDR3 length: 15 residues. The CDR3 loop reads CASSPALGSSYEQYF. The CDR3 coding sequence is TGTGCCAGTTCCCCCGCTCTGGGGAGCTCCTACGAGCAGTACTTC.

This chain joins TRBV6-6 and TRBJ1-1; D unclear. This CDR3 region has 12 residues. Trimming shortened V by 8 bases and J by 1 base, and 8 bases separated the two germline ends. Germline CDR1 is MNHNY and CDR2 is SVGAGI (reference sequence). The CDR3 here is CASGRGNTEAFF. The CDR3 DNA follows: TGTGCCAGCGGTCGGGGGAACACTGAAGCTTTCTTT.

V is TRBV6-6 and J is TRBJ2-5, with D hard to call. The J call may be wrong; the DNA end is better matched by TRBJ2-7. From germline, CDR1 is MNHNY and CDR2 SVGAGI (reference sequence). The CDR3 extends over 13 amino acids. The CDR3 nucleotides are TGTGCCAGCCGAACCGCTCCCTATTACGAGCAGTACTTC. It translates to CASRTAPYYEQYF.

The chain recombines TRBV4-3 with TRBJ2-2, with D unresolved. CDR1 and CDR2 (germline): LGHNA, YSLEER. Deletions cut 2 bases from V and 6 bases from J, with 10 bases between. The CDR3 extends over 14 amino acids. CDR3 DNA sequence: TGCGCCAGCAGCCAACCAGATTACGCCGGGGAGCTGTTTTTT. Its protein product is CASSQPDYAGELFF.

This clone was seen a few times. This chain connects TRBV7-2 to TRBJ2-2; maybe TRBD2 (5 bases). The CDR3 spans 14 residues. V was trimmed by 5 bases and J by 2 bases, leaving 9 bases between them. Germline V gene lookup returns CDR1 SGHTA and CDR2 FQGNSA. The CDR3, as DNA: TGTGCCAGCAGCGCCGGACTTAACACCGGGGAGCTGTTTTTT. Translation: CASSAGLNTGELFF.

The chain carries TRBV7-2 and TRBJ1-5; TRBD1 matches 7 bases. This CDR3 spans 14 amino acids. With V trimmed by 5 bases and J by 6 bases, 7 bases remained unmatched. Germline loops: CDR1 SGHTA, CDR2 FQGNSA. The CDR3 here is CASSRGTDGQPQHF. The CDR3 nucleotides read TGTGCCAGCAGCCGCGGGACAGATGGTCAGCCCCAGCATTTT.

This clone was seen a single time. V and J are TRBV18 and TRBJ2-3; 11 bases align to TRBD2. Trimming cost V 3 bases and J 0 bases; bases outside gene matches: 8. Germline V gene sequence: CDR1 KGHSH, CDR2 LQKENI. The CDR3 length is 18 residues. The DNA for the CDR3 is TGTGCCAGCTCACCCCGGACTAGCGGGTCTGGGAGCACAGATACGCAGTATTTT. Translating gives CASSPRTSGSGSTDTQYF. Filled out from reference TRBV18 and TRBJ2-3, the complete variable domain reads NAGVMQNPRHLVRRRGQEARLRCSPMKGHSHVYWYRQLPEEGLKFMVYLQKENIIDESGMPKERFSAEFPKEGPSILRIQQVVRGDSAAYFCASSPRTSGSGSTDTQYFGPGTRLTVL.

The chain has TRBV19 and TRBJ1-1; D gene uncertain. Per germline, CDR1 LNHDA and CDR2 SQIVND (reference sequence). The CDR3 totals 14 residues. Trimming stripped 4 bases from V and 4 bases from J, with 13 bases between. The CDR3 sequence is CASSKEWNPTEAFF. DNA of the CDR3: TGTGCCAGTAGTAAAGAATGGAATCCCACTGAAGCTTTCTTT.

This chain uses TRBV11-2 with TRBJ1-3; possible D gene TRBD1, 6 bases. Germline V gene data show CDR1 as SGHAT and CDR2 as FQNNGV. The CDR3 consists of 17 residues. V lost 5 bases and J 0 bases, leaving 17 bases between the germline ends. The CDR3 sequence is CASSLRGRGSSGNTIYF. CDR3 bases: TGTGCCAGCAGCCTCAGGGGCAGGGGCAGCTCTGGAAACACCATATATTTT.

The chain links TRBV5-4 to TRBJ2-5; D is ambiguous. The V gene's germline CDR1 is SGHNT and CDR2 YYREEE (reference sequence). Trimming removed 4 bases at V and 2 bases at J, with 12 bases between. CDR3 length equals 14 residues. The CDR3 spells CASSPPGVQETQYF. CDR3 nucleotides: TGTGCCAGCAGCCCCCCTGGAGTTCAAGAGACCCAGTACTTC.

The chain employs TRBV2 and TRBJ1-6; tentatively, D is TRBD1 (5 bases). The germline CDR1 and CDR2 sequences are SNHLY and FYNNEI. Trimming removed 10 bases at V and 6 bases at J, with 13 bases between. The CDR3 covers 13 residues. This CDR3 reads CANHRDSNSPLHF. The CDR3, as DNA: TGTGCCAACCACCGCGACAGTAATTCACCCCTCCACTTT.

The chain employs TRBV6-5 and TRBJ1-2; D call uncertain. Per the germline V gene, CDR1 is MNHEY and CDR2 is SVGAGI. Trimming took off 7 bases at V and 2 bases at J, with 5 bases between the two ends. This CDR3 has 11 residues. The CDR3 nucleotides are TGTGCCAGCAAAAAGAACTATGGCTACACCTTC. Amino acids: CASKKNYGYTF.

In DNA form, the CDR3 reads TGTGCCAGCAGTATACAGGCCCAGCATGGCTACACCTTC. Translated, it gives CASSIQAQHGYTF. The chain couples TRBV28 to TRBJ1-2; D is perhaps TRBD1 (5 bases). CDR1 and CDR2 (germline): MDHEN, SYDVKM. Trimming took off 5 bases at V and 6 bases at J, with 13 bases between the two ends. The CDR3 is 13 amino acids.

The chain joins TRBV7-2 to TRBJ1-1; the match to TRBD1 covers 9 bases. CDR1 is SGHTA and CDR2 is FQGNSA in the germline V gene. Trimming took 1 base from V and 5 from J; bases not matched to a gene: 2. This CDR3 is built from 14 residues. The CDR3 loop is CASSLGTGATEAFF. The CDR3 region has the DNA TGTGCCAGCAGCTTAGGGACAGGGGCGACTGAAGCTTTCTTT.

The gene calls are TRBV6-5 and TRBJ1-6; D call uncertain. With 5 bases removed from V and 1 base from J, the gap between germline ends came to 9 bases. Per germline, CDR1 MNHEY and CDR2 SVGAGI. The CDR3 is 15 amino acids. The CDR3 DNA reads as TGTGCCAGCAGTAGGAGGGAGTCCTATAATTCACCCCTCCACTTT. Its translation is CASSRRESYNSPLHF.

The chain joins TRBV19 to TRBJ2-1; maybe TRBD1 (8 bases). Trimming took off 6 bases at V and 7 bases at J, with 13 bases between the two ends. The germline CDR1 and CDR2 sequences are LNHDA and SQIVND (reference sequence). The CDR3 loop spans 13 amino acids. The CDR3 bases are TGTGCCAGTAGCTCACAGGGGGGGAATGAGCAGTTCTTC. Residues: CASSSQGGNEQFF. Full variable domain (outside the CDR3, taken from reference TRBV19 and TRBJ2-1): DGGITQSPKYLFRKEGQNVTLSCEQNLNHDAMYWYRQDPGQGLRLIYYSQIVNDFQKGDIAEGYSVSREKKESFPLTVTSAQKNPTAFYLCASSSQGGNEQFFGPGTRLTVL.

The CDR3 DNA sequence: TGTGCCAGCAGCTTAAAGGCCGGCTCTGGGGCCAACGTCCTGACTTTC. Its translation: CASSLKAGSGANVLTF. This chain links TRBV7-3 with TRBJ2-6; D is uncertain. Between the trimmed V and J ends, which lost 1 base and 0 bases, there was a span of 7 bases. The CDR3 runs 16 residues. In germline, CDR1 is SGHTA, CDR2 FQGTGA.

The J gene is TRBJ2-2, the V gene TRBV2; the D gene is possibly TRBD2 (7 bases). This CDR3 contains 15 residues. Germline-derived CDR1 and CDR2 are SNHLY and FYNNEI. Trimming stripped 6 bases from V and 4 bases from J, with 15 bases between. The DNA for the CDR3 is TGTGCCAGCAGCCTCGGGGGGCCCACCACCGGGGAGCTGTTTTTT. It translates to CASSLGGPTTGELFF.

V and J are TRBV6-6 and TRBJ2-7, with TRBD2 matching 11 bases. The junction had 12 bases not matched to a gene; V was cut back by 10 bases and J by 7 bases. This CDR3 spans 14 amino acids. Germline V gives CDR1 MNHNY, CDR2 SVGAGI (reference sequence). CDR3 DNA: TGTGCCAACAGGCCGACTAGCGGGACGGGGGAGCAGTACGTC. It specifies CANRPTSGTGEQYV.

The chain links TRBV15 to TRBJ1-5, with 7 bases identical to TRBD1. The V and J ends lost 1 base and 7 bases, in that order; junction bases with no gene match: 7. The CDR3 runs 15 residues. Germline CDR1 reads LNHNV; CDR2 reads YYDKDF (reference sequence). CDR3 amino acids: CATSRVYRGGQPQHF. The CDR3 DNA reads TGTGCCACCAGCAGAGTGTACAGGGGCGGCCAGCCCCAGCATTTT.

The genes are TRBV10-3 and TRBJ1-5; a possible D gene is TRBD1 (6 bases). CDR3 length: 14 residues. Trimming left V 3 bases short and J 6 bases short, with 12 bases between. The germline gives CDR1 ENHRY, CDR2 SYGVKD. CDR3 DNA: TGTGCCATCAGTGACTACAGGGAGGGTCAGCCCCAGCATTTT. Residues: CAISDYREGQPQHF.

This chain connects TRBV4-3 to TRBJ1-2; unclear D gene. CDR1 and CDR2 (germline): LGHNA, YSLEER. V shed 2 bases and J shed 0 bases, with 4 bases lying between them. The CDR3 extends over 13 amino acids. CDR3 in amino acids: CASSQRTNYGYTF. The DNA of the CDR3 is TGCGCCAGCAGCCAACGGACTAACTATGGCTACACCTTC.

Here the CDR3 reads CASSRHVRPVRGEQYV. The DNA for the CDR3 is TGTGCCAGCAGCCGACACGTCCGACCTGTCCGAGGCGAGCAGTACGTC. This rearrangement joins TRBV7-2 to TRBJ2-7, with D uncertain. Germline loops: CDR1 SGHTA, CDR2 FQGNSA. This CDR3 has 16 amino acids. Trimming took 5 bases from V and 6 from J, leaving 23 bases between them.

CDR3 coding DNA: TGTGCCAGCAAGGACAGGGGGCCTGGCTACACCTTC. Its protein product is CASKDRGPGYTF. The chain recombines TRBV6-5 with TRBJ1-2; 11 nucleotides match TRBD1. Trimming at V came to 7 bases and at J to 7 bases, leaving 2 bases not matched to a gene. The germline V gene has CDR1 MNHEY and CDR2 SVGAGI. There are 12 residues in the CDR3.

This clone was observed once. The chain recombines TRBV11-3 with TRBJ2-4; D is undetermined. CDR3 length equals 16 residues. The V end was cut by 5 bases, the J end by 0 bases, with 14 bases between. Per the germline V gene, CDR1 is SGHNT and CDR2 is YENEEA. This CDR3 reads CASSPSRSGAKNIQYF. The CDR3 bases are TGTGCCAGCAGCCCCAGCCGGTCTGGAGCCAAAAACATTCAGTACTTC. The full variable domain, rest sourced from reference TRBV11-3 and TRBJ2-4, is EAGVVQSPRYKIIEKKQPVAFWCNPISGHNTLYWYLQNLGQGPELLIRYENEEAVDDSQLPKDRFSAERLKGVDSTLKIQPAELGDSAVYLCASSPSRSGAKNIQYFGAGTRLSVL.

The J gene is TRBJ1-1, the V gene TRBV7-3; no definite D call. The CDR3 is 13 residues long. Per the germline V gene, CDR1 is SGHTA and CDR2 is FQGTGA. Trimming pared 8 bases from V and 0 bases from J, leaving 10 bases between. CDR3 loop: CASRVDLNTEAFF. CDR3 in DNA: TGTGCCAGCCGAGTAGATTTGAACACTGAAGCTTTCTTT.